The clone carrying this T cell receptor (beta chain) was seen a handful of times. What it binds is not known. Post-sort purity exceeded 95% for all sorted populations. This sample is part of a study of beta chain features in type 1 diabetes. Study at large: Comparable age, gender and cell yields were observed in patients relative to healthy donors.

The authors reverse transcribed all of the isolated RNA, so sequencing captured expressed TCRB transcripts. For naive, central memory and regulatory T cell samples, reads averaged roughly 4 million. Only in-frame clones appear in the TCRdb table, and some are missing; sequencing was by immunoSEQ multiplex PCR. The table shows hundreds of thousands of clones, with around 15% occurring only once. There are 14 residues in the CDR3. From germline, CDR1 is MNHEY and CDR2 SMNVEV (reference sequence). The V and J ends lost 6 bases and 2 bases respectively, with 8 bases between them. General observations from the study: Among patients with Type 1 diabetes, TCRB CDR3s were moderately but significantly shorter in every one of the four CD4+ subsets. In the patient group, naive, central memory and Treg TCRB repertoires seemed more alike than in the healthy donor group.

Sequencing was done on a sample of naive CD4+ T cells from blood. V is TRBV27 and J is TRBJ2-6; a weak D match, TRBD1 (5 bases). This receptor was identified in a man between 18 and 29 years old with type 1 diabetes. In DNA form, the CDR3 reads TGTGCCAGCAGCAGGGCTCCTGGGGCCAACGTCCTGACTTTC. Translated: CASSRAPGANVLTF.